This TCR beta chain was recorded in a study of control samples from healthy donors and cancer patients. Data came from immunoSEQ multiplex PCR; TCRdb stores just in-frame clones and leaves some out. Here the sample spans around 180,000 clones, approximately 92% being singletons. The germline V gene encodes CDR1 SGHDT and CDR2 YYEEEE. CDR3 length equals 15 residues. V gave up 5 bases and J gave up 10 bases, with 19 bases separating them. This sequence joins TRBV5-6 and TRBJ1-6; no firm D call. The material sequenced was blood. The sequence was obtained from a woman between 40 and 55 years old in good health. The CDR3 region has the DNA TGTGCCAGCAGTTGGTACTTTCCCTCATGGTCACCCCTCCACTTT. The encoded protein is CASSWYFPSWSPLHF.